This T cell receptor beta chain was recorded in a study of Graves' ophthalmopathy and Graves' hyperthyroidism. Amplification from RNA transcripts yielded the TCR beta CDR3 regions. The library came from an HTBI-primed first-round RT-PCR and a second-round multiplex PCR. A single record per CDR3 protein comes from TCRdb applying MiXCR to the multiplex PCR reads. Of 200,000 to 300,000 distinct CDR3 sequences in the sample, around 50% were seen once. The germline V gene encodes CDR1 KGHDR and CDR2 SFDVKD. Trimming took 4 bases from V and 0 from J, leaving 12 bases between them. The CDR3 has 16 amino acids. Study conclusions and caveats: Ophthalmopathy could be told apart from stable hyperthyroidism by a 13-signature model (around 85% sensitivity, approximately 76% specificity).

A remark on this clonotype: As yet, its antigen is unknown.

The PBMCs originated from roughly 10 ml of fresh peripheral blood. The material sequenced was peripheral blood. V and J are TRBV24-1 and TRBJ1-5; tentatively, D is TRBD1 (5 bases). This receptor was taken from an adult man with Graves' ophthalmopathy. CDR3 nucleotide sequence: TGTGCCACCAGTGAACACGACAGTTTTAGCAATCAGCCCCAGCATTTT. Protein product: CATSEHDSFSNQPQHF.